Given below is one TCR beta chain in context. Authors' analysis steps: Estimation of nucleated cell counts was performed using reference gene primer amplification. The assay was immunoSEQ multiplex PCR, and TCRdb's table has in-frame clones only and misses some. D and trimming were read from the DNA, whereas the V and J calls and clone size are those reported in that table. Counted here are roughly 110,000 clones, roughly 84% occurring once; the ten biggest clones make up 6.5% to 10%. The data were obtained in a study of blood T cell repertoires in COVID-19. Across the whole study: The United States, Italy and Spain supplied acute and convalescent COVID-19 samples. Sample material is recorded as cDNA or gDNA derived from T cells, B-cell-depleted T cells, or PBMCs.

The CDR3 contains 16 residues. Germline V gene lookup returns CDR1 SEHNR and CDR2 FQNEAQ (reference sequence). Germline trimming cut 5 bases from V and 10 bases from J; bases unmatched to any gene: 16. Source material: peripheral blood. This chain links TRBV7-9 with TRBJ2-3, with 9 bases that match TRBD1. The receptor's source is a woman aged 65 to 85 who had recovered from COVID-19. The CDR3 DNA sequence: TGTGCCAGCAGCGGGGGGACAGGGATAAATAGGAGGTCGCAGTATTTT. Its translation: CASSGGTGINRRSQYF.